A single sample is the source of the 18 T cell receptor beta chains below, sequenced in a study of shared clonotypes between healthy human individuals. This table comes from immunoSEQ multiplex PCR, and its TCRdb copy is limited to in-frame clones, with some not included. In the table there are some 1 million clones, about three quarters of which are singletons. Sequencing used memory CD4+ T cells sorted from blood. The subset was: CD45RA-negative fraction. These receptors originate from a man in his late teens or twenties in good health.

This chain connects TRBV5-1 to TRBJ2-1, with D hard to call. Trimming pared 3 bases from V and 3 bases from J, leaving 10 bases between. Germline assignment: CDR1 SGHRS and CDR2 YFSETQ. The CDR3 is 14 residues long. CDR3 in DNA: TGCGCCAGCAGCTCCGTTCCAGGCTACAATGAGCAGTTCTTC. Protein product: CASSSVPGYNEQFF.

This chain connects TRBV7-9 to TRBJ1-1; D is unresolved. Trimming cost V 7 bases and J 5 bases, with 23 bases left between them. This CDR3 is built from 16 residues. The germline gives CDR1 SEHNR, CDR2 FQNEAQ (reference sequence). The CDR3 sequence is CASTSLGTVRGTEAFF. The CDR3 DNA reads TGTGCCAGCACCTCCTTAGGAACGGTTCGAGGGACTGAAGCTTTCTTT.

The J gene is TRBJ1-3, the V gene TRBV19; tentatively, D is TRBD1 (6 bases). The CDR3 is 15 residues long. Germline CDR1 reads LNHDA; CDR2 reads SQIVND (reference sequence). Trimming took off 3 bases at V and 4 bases at J, with 13 bases between the two ends. In nucleotides, the CDR3 is TGTGCCAGTAGTATCAGGGGCGCGTTCGGAAACACCATATATTTT. This gives the protein CASSIRGAFGNTIYF.

The chain joins TRBV29-1 to TRBJ2-7, with TRBD1 as a possible D gene (6 bases). V gave up 7 bases and J gave up 0 bases, with 10 bases separating them. The germline V gene has CDR1 SQVTM and CDR2 ANQGSEA. The CDR3 consists of 12 residues. Written as DNA, the CDR3 is TGCAGCGGGGGACACGACTCCTACGAGCAGTACTTC. Translated, it gives CSGGHDSYEQYF.

The rearrangement uses TRBV18 and TRBJ2-3; maybe TRBD2 (6 bases). From germline, CDR1 is KGHSH and CDR2 LQKENI. The CDR3 is 15 amino acids. V shed 3 bases and J shed 2 bases, with 12 bases lying between them. CDR3 protein: CASSPRGGTTDTQYF. The CDR3 DNA is TGTGCCAGCTCACCGCGTGGAGGGACCACAGATACGCAGTATTTT.

Notes on this clone: This could be a read error, since a much larger clone is one nucleotide away. This sample also contains other DNA sequences that code for the same CDR3. The chain carries TRBV5-1 and TRBJ2-7, with D possibly being TRBD2 (5 bases). The CDR3 runs to 13 residues. CDR1 SGHRS and CDR2 YFSETQ come from the germline V gene. The V end was cut by 0 bases, the J end by 2 bases, with 6 bases between. CDR3 bases: TGCGCCAGCAGCTTGGACGGGGCCTACGAGCAGTACTTC. As protein: CASSLDGAYEQYF.

The chain couples TRBV6-6 to TRBJ2-7; 7 nucleotides align to TRBD1. This CDR3 has 14 residues. CDR1 MNHNY and CDR2 SVGAGI come from the germline V gene (reference sequence). With V trimmed by 4 bases and J by 2 bases, 5 bases remained unmatched. CDR3 residues: CASSSSDRTYEQYF. CDR3 in DNA: TGTGCCAGCAGTTCCTCGGACAGGACCTACGAGCAGTACTTC.

The sample holds one count of this clone. V usage is TRBV5-4 and J usage is TRBJ2-1, with TRBD2 matching 10 bases. The CDR3 sequence is 15 residues long. Germline lookup yields CDR1 SGHNT and CDR2 YYREEE (reference sequence). J gave up 4 bases and V 4 bases, and 5 bases lay outside the gene matches. CDR3 bases: TGTGCCAGCAGCCCCGGGACTAGCGTGTACAATGAGCAGTTCTTC. It encodes CASSPGTSVYNEQFF.

The chain combines TRBV19 with TRBJ1-1; 9 bases are a match to TRBD1. Germline CDR1 LNHDA, CDR2 SQIVND (reference sequence). CDR3 length: 16 amino acids. Trimming took 4 bases from V and 6 from J; bases not matched to a gene: 12. CDR3 in amino acids: CASSNRNTGGPSEAFF. CDR3 in DNA: TGTGCCAGTAGTAATAGGAATACAGGGGGCCCTTCTGAAGCTTTCTTT.

This chain joins TRBV7-2 and TRBJ2-7, with 8 positions matching TRBD2. Germline values: CDR1 SGHTA, CDR2 FQGNSA. The CDR3 loop spans 15 amino acids. Trimming at V came to 1 base and at J to 6 bases, leaving 8 bases not matched to a gene. The CDR3 coding sequence is TGTGCCAGCAGCTTAGTCTCGCGGGGGGCCGGCGAGCAGTACTTC. As protein: CASSLVSRGAGEQYF.

The sample holds a few counts of this clone. The chain has TRBV7-9 and TRBJ1-2; no clear D gene. Trimming left V 1 base short and J 7 bases short, with 10 bases between. The CDR3 covers 13 residues. Germline V CDR1 and CDR2: SEHNR, FQNEAQ (reference sequence). CDR3 sequence: CASSLEGRTGYTF. The CDR3 coding sequence is TGTGCCAGCAGCTTAGAGGGCAGGACTGGCTACACCTTC.

The table lists this clone with a count of one. This chain links TRBV5-1 with TRBJ2-6, with D possibly being TRBD1 or TRBD2 (5 bases each). V lost 0 bases and J lost 2, with 9 bases in between. This CDR3 is 16 amino acids long. Germline CDR1 reads SGHRS; CDR2 reads YFSETQ. CDR3 amino acids: CASSLASGPGANVLTF. DNA for the CDR3: TGCGCCAGCAGCTTGGCTTCGGGACCTGGGGCCAACGTCCTGACTTTC.

V and J are TRBV18 and TRBJ1-2; tentatively, D is TRBD1 (6 bases). CDR1 KGHSH and CDR2 LQKENI come from the germline V gene. The V end was cut by 0 bases, the J end by 11 bases, with 16 bases between. The CDR3 totals 14 residues. The CDR3 here is CASSPPNDRLPYTF. The DNA for the CDR3 is TGTGCCAGCTCACCACCGAACGACAGGCTCCCATACACCTTC.

This clone was recorded once. This chain uses TRBV7-2 with TRBJ2-7; TRBD2 matches at 8 bases. The CDR3 has 12 residues. Germline values: CDR1 SGHTA, CDR2 FQGNSA. Trimming took 4 bases from V and 7 from J; bases not matched to a gene: 3. The CDR3 spells CASSSGGREQYF. The CDR3 DNA is TGTGCCAGCAGCTCCGGCGGGAGGGAGCAGTACTTC.

The chain recombines TRBV5-1 with TRBJ1-2; D gene ambiguous. This CDR3 region has 12 residues. V lost 7 bases, J lost 4 bases, and 11 bases lay in between. Germline V CDR1 and CDR2: SGHRS, YFSETQ. The CDR3 protein is CASAGHLYGYTF. The CDR3 DNA reads TGCGCCAGCGCTGGCCATCTCTATGGCTACACCTTC.

The rearrangement links TRBV4-1 to TRBJ2-5, with 9 nucleotides matching TRBD1. The J call may be mistaken, given a closer DNA end match to TRBJ2-7. This CDR3 comprises 16 residues. Germline CDR1 reads MGHRA; CDR2 reads YSYEKL. The CDR3 nucleotides are TGCGCCAGCAGCCATGTAACCGGGACAGGGAACAACGAGCAGTACTTC. Translated, it gives CASSHVTGTGNNEQYF.

This clone was observed once. The chain recombines TRBV7-6 with TRBJ2-5; no clear D gene. This CDR3 has 12 amino acids. The germline CDR1 and CDR2 sequences are SGHVS and FNYEAQ. The V gene lost 4 bases and the J gene lost 6 bases, with 9 bases spanning the gap. CDR3: CASSSPRKTQYF. Here the CDR3 DNA reads TGTGCCAGCAGCTCTCCCAGGAAGACCCAGTACTTC.

DNA for the CDR3: TGTGCCAGCAGCCAAGAGCGGTCCCCCACAGATACGCAGTATTTT. Translated, it gives CASSQERSPTDTQYF. This chain uses TRBV4-2 with TRBJ2-3; D is ambiguous. Trimming stripped 0 bases from V and 2 bases from J, with 9 bases between. There are 15 residues in the CDR3. From germline, CDR1 is LGHNA and CDR2 YNFKEQ.